The 21 T cell receptor beta chains presented below share a single source sample, sequenced in a study of blood T cell repertoires in COVID-19. Profiled with immunoSEQ multiplex PCR; TCRdb holds only in-frame clones, not every one. Of 250,000 to 350,000 clones in the sample, over 80% were seen once. The sequenced sample was peripheral blood. These receptors all come from a woman in her forties or fifties with active or convalescent COVID-19.

The gene calls are TRBV9 and TRBJ1-4; D is unresolved. The CDR3 sequence is 17 residues long. Trimming removed 0 bases from V and 0 bases from J, with 12 bases in between. Germline CDR1 and CDR2: SGDLS and YYNGEE. CDR3: CASSVGRAWATNEKLFF. Here the CDR3 DNA reads TGTGCCAGCAGCGTAGGGCGGGCCTGGGCAACTAATGAAAAACTGTTTTTT.

The sample holds a few counts of this clone. The chain carries TRBV25-1 and TRBJ2-1, with 7 positions matching TRBD2. The CDR3 extends over 13 amino acids. The ends lost 10 bases at V and 5 bases at J; junction bases unmatched: 8. The germline V gene has CDR1 MGHDK and CDR2 SYGVNS. The CDR3 DNA reads TGTGCCACCTCTAGCGGAATCGACAATGAGCAGTTCTTC. As protein: CATSSGIDNEQFF.

This chain links TRBV10-2 with TRBJ2-1, with 8 bases matching TRBD1. Trimming removed 1 base from V and 4 bases from J; junction bases left unmatched: 3. The CDR3 is made up of 15 amino acids. Germline V gene lookup returns CDR1 WSHSY and CDR2 SAAADI. The CDR3 DNA sequence: TGCGCCAGCAGTGAGTTGACAGGGGTATACAATGAGCAGTTCTTC. As protein: CASSELTGVYNEQFF.

The V gene is TRBV5-1, the J gene TRBJ1-2; no clear D. This CDR3 comprises 14 residues. V lost 4 bases, J lost 7 bases, and 17 bases lay in between. CDR1 SGHRS and CDR2 YFSETQ come from the germline V gene. CDR3 DNA: TGCGCCAGCAGCCCCGGGTGGGTGGAGGTTGGCTACACCTTC. Amino acid sequence: CASSPGWVEVGYTF.

The V and J genes are TRBV10-3 and TRBJ2-3; 10 bases match TRBD2. J was trimmed by 5 bases and V by 3 bases; bases with no gene match: 5. The V gene's germline CDR1 is ENHRY and CDR2 SYGVKD. The CDR3 sequence is 15 residues long. The CDR3 coding sequence is TGTGCCATCAGTGACACCGGGACTAGCGTAGATACGCAGTATTTT. It translates to CAISDTGTSVDTQYF.

The chain couples TRBV5-4 to TRBJ1-2; 7 positions match TRBD1. This CDR3 is built from 13 residues. Per the germline V gene, CDR1 is SGHNT and CDR2 is YYREEE (reference sequence). The ends lost 0 bases at V and 5 bases at J; junction bases unmatched: 1. Written as DNA, the CDR3 is TGTGCCAGCAGCTTGGAGGGGGCGTATGGCTACACCTTC. Amino acids: CASSLEGAYGYTF.

The chain recombines TRBV23-1 with TRBJ2-5; 7 bases are a match to TRBD2. TRBV23-1 belongs to the ORF category, with a function that is uncertain. Trimming removed 0 bases from V and 5 bases from J; junction bases left unmatched: 9. This CDR3 has 16 residues. The CDR3 nucleotides read TGCGCCAGCAGTCAATCACTGGGAGGGTTCCGGGAGACCCAGTACTTC. This sequence encodes CASSQSLGGFRETQYF.

The V call is TRBV6-4, the J call TRBJ2-1; perhaps TRBD2 as D (6 bases). This CDR3 spans 17 amino acids. The V gene's germline CDR1 is MRHNA and CDR2 SNTAGT. V lost 0 bases to trimming and J lost 0 bases, with 12 bases between them. CDR3 amino acids: CASSDSGGRLSYNEQFF. CDR3 coding DNA: TGTGCCAGCAGTGACTCGGGGGGTCGTCTCTCCTACAATGAGCAGTTCTTC.

The chain combines TRBV6-4 with TRBJ2-6, with D unresolved. Trimming removed 4 bases from V and 4 bases from J, with 17 bases in between. Germline assignment: CDR1 MRHNA and CDR2 SNTAGT. The CDR3 covers 17 residues. CDR3: CASSVGPWAGGANVLTF. In DNA form, the CDR3 reads TGTGCCAGCAGTGTAGGCCCGTGGGCAGGAGGGGCCAACGTCCTGACTTTC.

The CDR3 sequence: CASSLGSSMNTGELFF. In DNA form, the CDR3 reads TGTGCCAGCAGCTTAGGTTCGTCTATGAACACCGGGGAGCTGTTTTTT. The J gene is TRBJ2-2, the V gene TRBV7-9; D is unresolved. Trimming cost V 1 base and J 1 base, with 10 bases left between them. The CDR3 length is 16 residues. Germline CDR1 reads SEHNR; CDR2 reads FQNEAQ (reference sequence).

This clone was counted a single time. The chain uses TRBV6-2 or TRBV6-3 and TRBJ1-2; D might be TRBD1 (6 bases). Germline CDR1 is MNHEY and CDR2 is SVGEGT. The CDR3 sequence is 15 residues long. The ends were cut back, 6 bases at V and 3 bases at J, with 17 bases in the middle. The CDR3 spells CASSPMGAVDYGYTF. The DNA of the CDR3 is TGTGCCAGCAGCCCTATGGGGGCGGTGGACTATGGCTACACCTTC.

The chain has TRBV28 and TRBJ1-1; the D gene is possibly TRBD1 (5 bases). The CDR3 runs 16 residues. The germline CDR1 and CDR2 sequences are MDHEN and SYDVKM. V lost 2 bases, J lost 3 bases, and 16 bases lay in between. In DNA form, the CDR3 reads TGTGCCAGCAGTTTAGAGCAGGGTAAAGTAGACACTGAAGCTTTCTTT. Translation gives CASSLEQGKVDTEAFF.

This chain joins TRBV7-9 and TRBJ1-2; tentatively, D is TRBD1 (5 bases). The germline V gene has CDR1 SEHNR and CDR2 FQNEAQ (reference sequence). Trimming removed 5 bases from V and 1 base from J, with 20 bases in between. The CDR3 sequence is 17 residues long. For the CDR3, the DNA is TGTGCCAGCAGCGCATCTGGGGTAAGGGGCCATAACTATGGCTACACCTTC. It translates to CASSASGVRGHNYGYTF.

Regarding this clone: Different DNA sequences within this sample yield the same CDR3. Here the CDR3 DNA reads TGTGCCAGCAGCTTAGTTGGAGCCTCTGAAGCTTTCTTT. This codes for CASSLVGASEAFF. This chain links TRBV7-8 with TRBJ1-1; unclear D gene. V was pared by 1 base and J by 6 bases, with 9 bases between. This CDR3 has 13 residues. Germline loops: CDR1 SGHVS, CDR2 FQNEAQ.

J is TRBJ1-5 and V is TRBV9; D may be TRBD1 (6 bases). The CDR3 totals 15 residues. Per the germline V gene, CDR1 is SGDLS and CDR2 is YYNGEE. V shed 3 bases and J shed 4 bases, with 14 bases lying between them. The CDR3 loop is CASSATTGLNQPQHF. Written as DNA, the CDR3 is TGTGCCAGCAGCGCTACGACAGGTCTGAATCAGCCCCAGCATTTT.

On this clone itself: The junction differs from germline at one of its ends, possibly a read error. V and J are TRBV5-1 and TRBJ2-7, with TRBD2 matching over 7 bases. CDR3 length: 15 residues. In germline, CDR1 is SGHRS, CDR2 YFSETQ. CDR3 sequence (DNA): TGCGCCAGCAGGCCGCTACGCGGGGGAGCGTACGTGCAGTACTTC. This codes for CASRPLRGGAYVQYF.

The chain employs TRBV15 and TRBJ1-5, with 8 bases that match TRBD1. This CDR3 comprises 15 residues. The germline V gene has CDR1 LNHNV and CDR2 YYDKDF (reference sequence). The junction had 7 bases not matched to a gene; V was cut back by 5 bases and J by 4 bases. For the CDR3, the DNA is TGTGCCACCAGCGTGGACAGGGACCCAAATCAGCCCCAGCATTTT. As protein: CATSVDRDPNQPQHF.

The rearrangement joins TRBV6-5 to TRBJ1-6, with D uncertain. Germline values: CDR1 MNHEY, CDR2 SVGAGI. V lost 7 bases and J 6 bases, leaving 13 bases between the germline ends. The CDR3 is made up of 14 amino acids. The DNA for the CDR3 is TGTGCCAGCACCCGGGGAGAGAGTAATTCACCCCTCCACTTT. Translating it yields CASTRGESNSPLHF.

The chain joins TRBV29-1 to TRBJ2-1; 12 bases are shared with TRBD2. The CDR3 sequence is 15 residues long. The junction had 6 bases not matched to a gene; V was cut back by 7 bases and J by 2 bases. Germline CDR1 and CDR2: SQVTM and ANQGSEA. The chain's CDR3 is CSGMGLAGPYNEQFF. The CDR3 nucleotides read TGCAGCGGGATGGGACTAGCGGGTCCCTACAATGAGCAGTTCTTC.

This sequence joins TRBV19 and TRBJ2-5; D is unclear. V lost 10 bases to trimming and J lost 2 bases, with 17 bases between them. The CDR3 runs to 14 residues. Per germline, CDR1 LNHDA and CDR2 SQIVND (reference sequence). For the CDR3, the DNA is TGTGCCACACGCGATCAATCCTGGCAAGAGACCCAGTACTTC. It encodes CATRDQSWQETQYF. Full variable domain (remainder filled in from reference TRBV19 and TRBJ2-5): DGGITQSPKYLFRKEGQNVTLSCEQNLNHDAMYWYRQDPGQGLRLIYYSQIVNDFQKGDIAEGYSVSREKKESFPLTVTSAQKNPTAFYLCATRDQSWQETQYFGPGTRLLVL.

The chain links TRBV7-9 to TRBJ1-3; D is undetermined. Looked up from germline, CDR1 is SEHNR and CDR2 is FQNEAQ (reference sequence). The CDR3 is 16 amino acids. Trimming pared 3 bases from V and 1 base from J, leaving 13 bases between. In DNA, the CDR3 is TGTGCCAGCAGCTTTCCTCGGGGAGGGTCTGGAAACACCATATATTTT. Protein: CASSFPRGGSGNTIYF.